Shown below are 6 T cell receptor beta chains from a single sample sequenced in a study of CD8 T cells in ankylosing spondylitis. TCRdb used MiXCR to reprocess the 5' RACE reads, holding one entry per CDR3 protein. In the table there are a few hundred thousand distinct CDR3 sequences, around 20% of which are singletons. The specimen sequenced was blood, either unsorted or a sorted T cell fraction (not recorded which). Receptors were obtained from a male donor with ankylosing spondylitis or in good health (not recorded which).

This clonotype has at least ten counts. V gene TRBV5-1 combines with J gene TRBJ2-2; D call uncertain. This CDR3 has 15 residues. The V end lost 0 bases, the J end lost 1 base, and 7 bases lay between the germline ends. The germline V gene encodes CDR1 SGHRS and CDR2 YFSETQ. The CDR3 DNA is TGCGCCAGCAGCTTGGAACCCAAGAACACCGGGGAGCTGTTTTTT. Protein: CASSLEPKNTGELFF.

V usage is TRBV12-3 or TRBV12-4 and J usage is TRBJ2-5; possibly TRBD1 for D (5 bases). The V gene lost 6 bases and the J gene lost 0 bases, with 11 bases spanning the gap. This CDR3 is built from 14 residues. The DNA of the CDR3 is TGTGCCAGCAGCGCTGGGGCCGACCAAGAGACCCAGTACTTC. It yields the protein CASSAGADQETQYF.

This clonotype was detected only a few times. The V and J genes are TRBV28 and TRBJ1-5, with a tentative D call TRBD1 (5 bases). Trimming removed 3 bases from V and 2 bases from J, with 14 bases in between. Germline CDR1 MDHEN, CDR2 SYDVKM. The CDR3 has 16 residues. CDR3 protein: CASSFTPGLGNQPQHF. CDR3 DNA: TGTGCCAGCAGTTTCACCCCAGGGTTGGGCAATCAGCCCCAGCATTTT.

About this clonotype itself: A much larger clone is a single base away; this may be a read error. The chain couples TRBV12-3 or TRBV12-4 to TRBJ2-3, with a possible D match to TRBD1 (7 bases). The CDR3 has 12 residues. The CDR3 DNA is TGTGCCGGCAGGGGGGACAGAGATACGCAGTATTTT. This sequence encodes CAGRGDRDTQYF.

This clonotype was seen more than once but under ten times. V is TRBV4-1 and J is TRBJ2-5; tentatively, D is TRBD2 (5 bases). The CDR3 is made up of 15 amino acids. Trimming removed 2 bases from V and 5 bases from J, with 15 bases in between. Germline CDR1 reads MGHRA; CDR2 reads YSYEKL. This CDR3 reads CASSQLVDYSETQYF. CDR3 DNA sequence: TGCGCCAGCAGCCAACTGGTTGACTATTCGGAGACCCAGTACTTC.

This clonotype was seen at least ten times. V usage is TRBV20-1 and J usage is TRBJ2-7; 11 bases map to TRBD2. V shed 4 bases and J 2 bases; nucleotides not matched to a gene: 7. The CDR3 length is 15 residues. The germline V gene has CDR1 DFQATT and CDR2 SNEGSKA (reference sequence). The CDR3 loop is CSATGLAGFTYEQYV. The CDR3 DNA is TGCAGTGCTACCGGACTAGCGGGCTTCACCTACGAGCAGTACGTC.